Each of the 19 T cell receptor beta chains below was sequenced from the same sample in a study of tumor and adjacent non-tumor tissue in lung cancer. A modified ARM-PCR protocol with three rounds of nested PCR amplified TCRbeta. One entry per CDR3 protein, called by TCRdb with MiXCR from the multiplex PCR reads. The table lists around 100,000 distinct CDR3 sequences, about 60% of them singletons. The template was RNA from unsorted bulk tissue. The normal lung tissue was taken more than 3 cm from the tumor edge. Material: distant non-tumor lung tissue. These receptors were obtained from a man between 25 and 39 years old with non-small cell lung cancer.

This clonotype has ten or more counts. The V gene is TRBV11-2, the J gene TRBJ2-1; D unclear. CDR3 length equals 12 residues. V lost 1 base to trimming and J lost 8 bases, with 6 bases between them. Germline CDR1 is SGHAT and CDR2 is FQNNGV. The CDR3 DNA is TGTGCCAGCAGCTTAGTAACGTATGAGCAGTTCTTC. Amino acid sequence: CASSLVTYEQFF.

Turning to this clonotype: At one boundary the junction diverges from the germline segment, which might be a read error. The chain employs TRBV11-1 and TRBJ2-3; 7 bases match TRBD1. CDR3 length equals 14 residues. Germline V gene lookup returns CDR1 SGHAT and CDR2 FQDESV (reference sequence). The CDR3 region is CASSLATGTDTRYF. CDR3 nucleotide sequence: TGTGCCAGCAGCTTAGCGACCGGGACAGATACGCGGTATTTT.

As to this clonotype: Since the CDR3 does not end with the conserved phenylalanine or tryptophan, this likely comes from a read error. Because the CDR3's place on the DNA is in doubt, the DNA is left out and the CDR3 is given as listed by TCRdb. The CDR3 is CASSYSSDTQCY. This rearrangement joins TRBV6-5 to TRBJ2-3. The CDR3 totals 12 residues, both ends included. The germline gives CDR1 MNHEY, CDR2 SVGAGI.

The count of this clonotype is one. The chain's CDR3 is CSARGTSRSPGQFF. In DNA form, the CDR3 reads TGCAGTGCTAGGGGGACTAGCAGGAGCCCTGGGCAGTTCTTC. This chain links TRBV20-1 with TRBJ2-1, with TRBD2 matching 9 bases. The trim removed 3 bases at V and 12 bases at J, leaving 12 bases unmatched. There are 14 residues in the CDR3. Germline CDR1 DFQATT, CDR2 SNEGSKA (reference sequence).

Note on this clonotype: The junction differs from germline at one of its ends, possibly a read error. This rearrangement joins TRBV5-4 to TRBJ2-5, with 7 bases that match TRBD2. The CDR3 is 15 residues long. From germline, CDR1 is SGHNT and CDR2 YYREEE (reference sequence). CDR3 sequence (DNA): TGTGCCATCAGGCGTGGTCTAGCGGACCAAGAGACCCAGTACTTT. It yields the protein CAIRRGLADQETQYF. Together with reference TRBV5-4 and TRBJ2-5, the CDR3 gives the full variable domain: ETGVTQSPTHLIKTRGQQVTLRCSSQSGHNTVSWYQQALGQGPQFIFQYYREEENGRGNFPPRFSGLQFPNYSSELNVNALELDDSALYLCAIRRGLADQETQYFGPGTRLLVL.

Comments on this clonotype: As the CDR3 is not closed by the conserved phenylalanine or tryptophan, this likely results from a read error. It is unclear where the CDR3 begins or ends on the DNA, so no DNA is shown, and the CDR3 is as TCRdb lists it. This chain joins TRBV29-1 and TRBJ2-7; the D segment call TRBD2 is taken from the table without a DNA check. The CDR3 has 13 amino acids, counting both end residues. Germline V lookup: CDR1 SQVTM, CDR2 ANQGSEA. The CDR3 here is CSVEGGSLLEKYI.

This clonotype was seen many times. This chain connects TRBV20-1 to TRBJ1-5, with a weak D call TRBD1 (6 bases). V lost 2 bases and J 0 bases, leaving 8 bases between the germline ends. The CDR3 has 14 amino acids. Looked up from germline, CDR1 is DFQATT and CDR2 is SNEGSKA (reference sequence). CDR3 nucleotides: TGCAGTGCTAGACAGGGGAATAGCAATCAGCCCCAGCATTTT. It codes for CSARQGNSNQPQHF.

Ten or more counts support this clonotype. V gene TRBV10-3 combines with J gene TRBJ1-5; the D gene is possibly TRBD1 (6 bases). Germline lookup yields CDR1 ENHRY and CDR2 SYGVKD. The V end was cut by 2 bases, the J end by 4 bases, with 9 bases between. This CDR3 contains 14 residues. For the CDR3, the DNA is TGTGCCATCAGTGAGGGACAGCTGAATCAGCCCCAGCATTTT. This gives the protein CAISEGQLNQPQHF.

A remark on this clonotype: A read error may account for a junction end that differs from germline. The chain joins TRBV4-2 to TRBJ2-7; 8 nucleotides line up with TRBD2. The CDR3 spans 15 residues. Germline assignment: CDR1 LGHNA and CDR2 YNFKEQ. The CDR3 coding sequence is TGTGCCAGCAGCCAGACATTAGCGGGGTCGGATGAGCAGCACTTC. This translates into CASSQTLAGSDEQHF.

The V and J genes are TRBV6-5 and TRBJ2-7, with TRBD1 matching over 7 bases. The CDR3 extends over 15 amino acids. Trimming removed 6 bases from V and 2 bases from J; junction bases left unmatched: 10. Germline lookup yields CDR1 MNHEY and CDR2 SVGAGI. The CDR3 DNA follows: TGTGCCAGCAGAACCTACAGGGGACGTCCCTACGAGCAGTACTTC. Its translation: CASRTYRGRPYEQYF.

V gene TRBV11-3 combines with J gene TRBJ2-1, with D possibly TRBD2 on 5 matching bases. Germline V CDR1 and CDR2: SGHNT, YENEEA. The CDR3 covers 16 residues. Between the trimmed V and J ends, which lost 5 bases and 6 bases, there was a span of 20 bases. CDR3 loop: CASSPHSRRRGNEQFF. The CDR3 DNA sequence: TGTGCCAGCAGCCCACATAGTCGGCGCCGGGGCAATGAGCAGTTCTTC.

This clonotype has more than one count but fewer than ten. The chain combines TRBV11-2 with TRBJ1-3; D not resolved. There are 13 residues in the CDR3. The ends were cut back, 3 bases at V and 2 bases at J, with 5 bases in the middle. Germline V lookup: CDR1 SGHAT, CDR2 FQNNGV. The CDR3 region has the DNA TGTGCCAGCAGCTTTGGGCCTGGAAACACCATATATTTT. Translated, it gives CASSFGPGNTIYF.

About this clonotype: This clone may be a read error of a much larger clone one base away. The chain is built from TRBV5-1 and TRBJ1-1, with D tentatively TRBD1 (6 bases). CDR1 and CDR2 (germline): SGHRS, YFSETQ. CDR3 length: 14 amino acids. CDR3 in DNA: TGCGCCTGCAGCTTGGACCCTGGGGGCTCTGAAGCTTTCTTT. It codes for CACSLDPGGSEAFF.

Of note for this clonotype: Germline is not matched at one junction end, which may reflect a read error. The chain links TRBV28 to TRBJ2-3; tentative D call: TRBD1 (6 bases). Germline CDR1 and CDR2: MDHEN and SYDVKM. This CDR3 is built from 14 residues. CDR3 amino acids: CASTEGGATDTKYF. CDR3 sequence (DNA): TGTGCCAGCACCGAAGGGGGAGCCACAGATACGAAGTATTTT.

This chain joins TRBV12-3 or TRBV12-4 and TRBJ2-7, with 9 bases fitting TRBD2. The length of the CDR3 is 17 residues. Germline trimming cut 5 bases from V and 7 bases from J; bases unmatched to any gene: 18. Here the CDR3 DNA reads TGTGCCAGCAGTAGCCCCCCTTTCGCGGGAGGGCCCAGGGAGCAGTACTTC. Residues: CASSSPPFAGGPREQYF.

Regarding this clonotype: The junction does not match germline at one end; this may be a read error. The V gene is TRBV20-1, the J gene TRBJ1-6; TRBD1 is a possible D gene (6 bases). CDR1 DFQATT and CDR2 SNEGSKA come from the germline V gene (reference sequence). The CDR3 covers 16 residues. In DNA form, the CDR3 reads TGCAGTGTTAGAGGTTCGGGGGGCTTCGGTAATTCACCCCTCCACTTT. This gives the protein CSVRGSGGFGNSPLHF.

The chain couples TRBV30 to TRBJ2-1; TRBD2 aligns across 12 bases. Trimming at V came to 4 bases and at J to 3 bases, leaving 4 bases not matched to a gene. In germline, CDR1 is GTSNPN, CDR2 SVGIG (reference sequence). CDR3 length equals 15 residues. DNA of the CDR3: TGTGCCTGGACTTTACTAGCGGGAGGCTACAATGAGCAGTTCTTC. This sequence encodes CAWTLLAGGYNEQFF.

The CDR3 reads CASTRFLADLARYNEQFF. CDR3 in DNA: TGCGCCAGCACCCGTTTTCTAGCGGACTTAGCTCGATACAATGAGCAGTTCTTC. The V gene is TRBV4-1, the J gene TRBJ2-1; TRBD2 aligns across 7 bases. J lost 4 bases, V lost 7 bases, and 19 bases had no gene match. The CDR3 spans 18 residues. The germline gives CDR1 MGHRA, CDR2 YSYEKL.

This clonotype showed up just once. A single base separates this from a much larger clone, so it may be a read error. This chain joins TRBV12-3 or TRBV12-4 and TRBJ2-7; D might be TRBD1 (5 bases). CDR3 length equals 12 residues. Trimming pared 5 bases from V and 8 bases from J, leaving 13 bases between. CDR3 bases: TGTGCCAGCAGTCCGCTGCCAGGGAAGCAGTACTTC. This translates into CASSPLPGKQYF.